The 23 T cell receptor beta chains below were found in one sample sequenced in a study of shared clonotypes between healthy human individuals. The method was immunoSEQ multiplex PCR; TCRdb's version includes in-frame clones alone and lacks a portion of them. The table records around 330,000 clones, over 65% of them present only once. Source material: memory CD4+ T cells sorted from blood. Sample subset: CD45RA-negative fraction. Source of these receptors: a man aged 25 to 45 in good health.

The rearrangement links TRBV7-2 to TRBJ2-5; the D is unclear. The J call may not be correct, given that the DNA end is closer to TRBJ2-7. CDR3 length: 14 residues. Looked up from germline, CDR1 is SGHTA and CDR2 is FQGNSA. This chain's CDR3 is CASSLYASPYEQYF. The CDR3 bases are TGTGCCAGCAGCTTATATGCTTCCCCCTACGAGCAGTACTTC.

This chain links TRBV7-2 with TRBJ2-5; 8 nucleotides agree with TRBD2. Germline-derived CDR1 and CDR2 are SGHTA and FQGNSA. The CDR3 length is 15 residues. V lost 5 bases to trimming and J lost 2 bases; unmatched junction nucleotides: 7. Here the CDR3 DNA reads TGTGCCAGCAGCCCGGGGGGGGCCGGGCAAGAGACCCAGTACTTC. The encoded protein is CASSPGGAGQETQYF.

The rearrangement joins TRBV9 to TRBJ2-5; 12 nucleotides match TRBD2. The CDR3 has 16 amino acids. With 6 bases clipped from V and 5 bases from J, the junction kept 11 bases outside the gene matches. The germline CDR1 and CDR2 sequences are SGDLS and YYNGEE. The CDR3, as DNA: TGTGCCAGCACGAGGACTAGCGGGGAGTTGCAGGAGACCCAGTACTTC. This gives the protein CASTRTSGELQETQYF.

This clone was seen only once. The V and J genes are TRBV5-1 and TRBJ2-3; possibly TRBD1 or TRBD2 for D (5 bases each). Germline loops: CDR1 SGHRS, CDR2 YFSETQ. Trimming removed 4 bases at V and 0 bases at J, with 21 bases between. The CDR3 has 18 amino acids. The CDR3 here is CASSLVGVSGASTDTQYF. DNA of the CDR3: TGCGCCAGCAGCCTGGTAGGGGTAAGCGGAGCTAGCACAGATACGCAGTATTTT.

The count of this clone is one. CDR3 coding DNA: TGCGCCAGCAGCTTGCGGTCGAGGACTAGCGGGAGGAGATATGAGCAGTTCTTC. Translating it yields CASSLRSRTSGRRYEQFF. The J gene is TRBJ2-1, the V gene TRBV5-1, with 14 positions matching TRBD2. The germline V gene encodes CDR1 SGHRS and CDR2 YFSETQ. This CDR3 comprises 18 residues. V lost 1 base and J lost 8; bases outside the gene matches: 11.

This clone occurred many times. Other DNA sequences in this sample translate to the same CDR3. The genes are TRBV14 and TRBJ2-1; no reliable D call. Germline CDR1 SGHDN, CDR2 FVKESK. The CDR3 sequence is 14 residues long. The V gene lost 1 base and the J gene lost 6 bases, with 10 bases spanning the gap. This chain's CDR3 is CASSQAHTGNEQFF. The CDR3, as DNA: TGTGCCAGCAGCCAAGCGCACACCGGCAATGAGCAGTTCTTC. Variable domain in full (rest from reference TRBV14 and TRBJ2-1): EAGVTQFPSHSVIEKGQTVTLRCDPISGHDNLYWYRRVMGKEIKFLLHFVKESKQDESGMPNNRFLAERTGGTYSTLKVQPAELEDSGVYFCASSQAHTGNEQFFGPGTRLTVL.

This clone was counted between two and nine times. The V and J genes are TRBV11-2 and TRBJ1-3, with D unclear. Germline CDR1 reads SGHAT; CDR2 reads FQNNGV. The CDR3 is 13 residues long. V dropped 5 bases and J dropped 4 bases, with 9 bases sitting between them. CDR3 sequence: CASSTFRGNTIYF. The CDR3, as DNA: TGTGCCAGCAGCACCTTCAGGGGAAACACCATATATTTT.

This chain uses TRBV7-2 with TRBJ2-2; the D gene is possibly TRBD1 (6 bases). Germline CDR1 reads SGHTA; CDR2 reads FQGNSA. The germline V and J ends were trimmed by 4 bases and 7 bases, with 10 bases remaining between them. CDR3 size: 13 residues. The CDR3 bases are TGTGCCAGCAGCTCACAGGGATACGGGGAGCTGTTTTTT. Amino acids: CASSSQGYGELFF.

The V and J genes are TRBV29-1 and TRBJ2-7; 8 bases match TRBD1. V lost 6 bases to trimming and J lost 5 bases; unmatched junction nucleotides: 12. CDR3 length: 14 residues. Germline-derived CDR1 and CDR2 are SQVTM and ANQGSEA. CDR3 DNA sequence: TGCAGCGTGTTGGGCGGACAGGGTTACAACGAGCAGTACTTC. Residues: CSVLGGQGYNEQYF.

The gene calls are TRBV5-5 and TRBJ1-5; the D gene is possibly TRBD1 (6 bases). This CDR3 has 17 residues. Trimming left V 2 bases short and J 1 base short, with 16 bases between. The V gene's germline CDR1 is SGHKS and CDR2 YYEKEE (reference sequence). CDR3 sequence reads: CASSFSSQRGSNQPQHF. In DNA, the CDR3 is TGTGCCAGCAGCTTTTCCTCGCAGAGGGGGAGCAATCAGCCCCAGCATTTT.

The V call is TRBV7-9, the J call TRBJ1-3; possible D gene TRBD1, 6 bases. The CDR3 totals 13 residues. V was clipped by 9 bases and J by 2 bases, with 11 bases between them. Germline loops: CDR1 SEHNR, CDR2 FQNEAQ (reference sequence). DNA of the CDR3: TGTGCCAGAACAGGGCTCACTGGAAACACCATATATTTT. It codes for CARTGLTGNTIYF.

This clone has a count of ten or more. The rearrangement links TRBV5-1 to TRBJ2-1, with 12 bases that match TRBD2. The J segment lost 8 bases and the V segment lost 4 bases, leaving 13 bases of the junction unmatched. Germline CDR1 is SGHRS and CDR2 is YFSETQ. The CDR3 is 17 amino acids. The CDR3 nucleotides read TGCGCCAGCAGCCCATATATGGCTAGCGGGAGGGCCCATGAGCAGTTCTTC. It yields the protein CASSPYMASGRAHEQFF. The whole variable domain, remainder taken from reference TRBV5-1 and TRBJ2-1, is KAGVTQTPRYLIKTRGQQVTLSCSPISGHRSVSWYQQTPGQGLQFLFEYFSETQRNKGNFPGRFSGRQFSNSRSEMNVSTLELGDSALYLCASSPYMASGRAHEQFFGPGTRLTVL.

The count of this clone is one. The rearrangement joins TRBV19 to TRBJ2-1; TRBD2 is a possible D gene (6 bases). The CDR3 has 16 amino acids. Germline loops: CDR1 LNHDA, CDR2 SQIVND (reference sequence). V lost 4 bases, J lost 7 bases, and 20 bases lay in between. The CDR3 is CASSTGVGLATNEQFF. CDR3 sequence (DNA): TGTGCCAGTAGTACTGGTGTAGGCCTAGCGACGAATGAGCAGTTCTTC.

This rearrangement joins TRBV2 to TRBJ2-1; tentatively, D is TRBD2 (5 bases). V was trimmed by 6 bases and J by 11 bases, leaving 11 bases between them. Germline V lookup: CDR1 SNHLY, CDR2 FYNNEI. This CDR3 has 11 amino acids. This CDR3 is CASSLYGKQFF. The DNA for the CDR3 is TGTGCCAGCAGCCTCTACGGGAAGCAGTTCTTC. Using reference TRBV2 and TRBJ2-1 for the parts outside the CDR3, the full variable domain is EPEVTQTPSHQVTQMGQEVILRCVPISNHLYFYWYRQILGQKVEFLVSFYNNEISEKSEIFDDQFSVERPDGSNFTLKIRSTKLEDSAMYFCASSLYGKQFFGPGTRLTVL.

In nucleotides, the CDR3 is TGTGCCAGCAGTTATCGAACCCCGGGACAGGGGCATGGCTACACCTTC. Translated, it gives CASSYRTPGQGHGYTF. This chain connects TRBV6-5 to TRBJ1-2; TRBD1 aligns across 10 bases. Unmatched junction bases numbered 10, after V lost 3 bases and J lost 6 bases. The CDR3 sequence is 16 residues long. CDR1 is MNHEY and CDR2 is SVGAGI in the germline V gene.

This sequence joins TRBV5-1 and TRBJ2-7; no clear D gene. The CDR3 is made up of 16 amino acids. CDR1 SGHRS and CDR2 YFSETQ come from the germline V gene. With 1 base removed from V and 2 bases from J, the gap between germline ends came to 16 bases. CDR3 sequence (DNA): TGCGCCAGCAGCTTGCGGGCCGCAACTAAAACCTACGAGCAGTACTTC. This codes for CASSLRAATKTYEQYF.

The rearrangement joins TRBV18 to TRBJ2-7; D is undetermined. The CDR3 has 12 residues. Germline V gene lookup returns CDR1 KGHSH and CDR2 LQKENI. Trimming removed 6 bases from V and 2 bases from J, with 8 bases in between. The CDR3 nucleotides read TGTGCCAGCTCTCCTATCCCCTACGAGCAGTACTTC. It encodes CASSPIPYEQYF.

The V call is TRBV13, the J call TRBJ1-1, with 12 bases that match TRBD1. J lost 6 bases, V lost 5 bases, and 10 bases had no gene match. The CDR3 runs 16 residues. Germline lookup yields CDR1 PRHDT and CDR2 FYEKMQ (reference sequence). CDR3: CASSGGDRGRGAEAFF. As DNA, the CDR3 is TGTGCCAGCAGCGGAGGGGACAGGGGGCGAGGTGCTGAAGCTTTCTTT.

V gene TRBV11-2 combines with J gene TRBJ2-7; the D gene is possibly TRBD2 (6 bases). V was pared by 10 bases and J by 0 bases, with 19 bases between. This CDR3 is 15 amino acids long. CDR1 is SGHAT and CDR2 is FQNNGV in the germline V gene. The chain's CDR3 is CATRDWQRSSYEQYF. CDR3 DNA sequence: TGTGCCACCCGGGACTGGCAGCGGAGCTCCTACGAGCAGTACTTC.

J is TRBJ1-5 and V is TRBV7-8; D remains unclear. The CDR3 totals 15 residues. Trimming left V 1 base short and J 4 bases short, with 11 bases between. CDR1 is SGHVS and CDR2 is FQNEAQ in the germline V gene. The DNA of the CDR3 is TGTGCCAGCAGCTTAGGTGGATCGGAAAATCAGCCCCAGCATTTT. Amino acid sequence: CASSLGGSENQPQHF.

In this sample, this clone turned up once. This rearrangement joins TRBV19 to TRBJ1-1; D is perhaps TRBD1 (6 bases). The CDR3 covers 16 residues. Germline values: CDR1 LNHDA, CDR2 SQIVND (reference sequence). V lost 6 bases and J 6 bases, leaving 23 bases between the germline ends. The CDR3 spells CASRDQGTRTGSEAFF. The CDR3 DNA reads TGTGCCAGTAGAGACCAGGGGACCCGTACCGGCTCTGAAGCTTTCTTT.

V and J are TRBV5-4 and TRBJ2-5, with TRBD1 identical over 9 bases. Germline V gene lookup returns CDR1 SGHNT and CDR2 YYREEE (reference sequence). Trimming cost V 1 base and J 5 bases; bases outside gene matches: 6. CDR3 length equals 15 residues. The CDR3 loop is CASSLPQGAGETQYF. DNA of the CDR3: TGTGCCAGCAGCTTGCCACAGGGGGCAGGGGAGACCCAGTACTTC. The entire variable domain, with the rest obtained from reference TRBV5-4 and TRBJ2-5, is as follows: ETGVTQSPTHLIKTRGQQVTLRCSSQSGHNTVSWYQQALGQGPQFIFQYYREEENGRGNFPPRFSGLQFPNYSSELNVNALELDDSALYLCASSLPQGAGETQYFGPGTRLLVL.

The gene calls are TRBV5-1 and TRBJ2-6; D unresolved. The CDR3 has 14 amino acids. Germline V gene lookup returns CDR1 SGHRS and CDR2 YFSETQ. Trimming took off 8 bases at V and 1 base at J, with 10 bases between the two ends. CDR3 protein: CASLDLSGANVLTF. CDR3 sequence (DNA): TGCGCCAGTCTAGATTTGTCTGGGGCCAACGTCCTGACTTTC.